A selection of T cell receptor beta chains follows, all from one sample in a study of T cells after posttransplantation cyclophosphamide. The method was immunoSEQ multiplex PCR; TCRdb's version includes in-frame clones alone and lacks a portion of them. The repertoire shows 44,000 or so clones, none seen only once; the top ten take around 2.2%. The specimen sequenced was PBMCs. Source of these receptors: a man aged 35-49 years in good health, CMV-negative, and a related stem cell transplant donor. Both conserved end residues are part of each CDR3. Each record gives: V gene, D gene, J gene, CDR3 length, clone size, CDR3 DNA, CDR3 protein. The D gene is left open where the match is weak. The size field is filled for only some rows; it gives once, few, many or a size class.

TRBV28,.,TRBJ1-1,12,many,TGTGCCAGCAGACAGGGCGGCACTGAAGCTTTCTTT,CASRQGGTEAFF
TRBV7-2,.,TRBJ2-3,14,many,TGTGCCAGCAGCTTGTGGGAGGAGGGTGATACGCAGTATTTT,CASSLWEEGDTQYF
TRBV28,.,TRBJ2-7,16,many,TGTGCCAGCAAACAAAGTCGACTCCTCAGCTCCTACGAGCAGTACTTC,CASKQSRLLSSYEQYF
TRBV11-2,.,TRBJ2-5,14,many,TGTGCCAGCAGCTTAGACGGGAGAAGTGGCACCCAGTACTTC,CASSLDGRSGTQYF
TRBV29-1,.,TRBJ2-7,14,many,TGCAGCGTTGGGTTCCGGCTAGCGTCCTACGAGCAGTACTTC,CSVGFRLASYEQYF
TRBV5-1,.,TRBJ2-7,14,many,TGCGCCAGCAGCTTTTCTCAGGGATCCTACGAGCAGTACTTC,CASSFSQGSYEQYF
TRBV7-3,.,TRBJ1-1,14,many,TGTGCCAGCAGCTTCAATCACAGGGACACTGAAGCTTTCTTT,CASSFNHRDTEAFF
TRBV18,TRBD2,TRBJ2-1,15,many,TGTGCCAGCTCAGACGTAGCGGGAGCGGGCAATGAGCAGTTCTTC,CASSDVAGAGNEQFF
TRBV7-9,TRBD1,TRBJ1-4,18,many,TGTGCCAGCAGCTTAGGGCCGGGACAGGGGGCAACTAATGAAAAACTGTTTTTT,CASSLGPGQGATNEKLFF
TRBV11-3,TRBD2,TRBJ2-1,17,many,TGTGCCAGCAGCTTAGGAGGTAGCGGGGGACATAACAATGAGCAGTTCTTC,CASSLGGSGGHNNEQFF
TRBV7-2,TRBD1,TRBJ2-5,17,many,TGTGCCAGCAGCTTAGGTTGGGGGACAGCACATGGGGAGACCCAGTACTTC,CASSLGWGTAHGETQYF
TRBV4-2,.,TRBJ2-7,12,many,TGTGCCAGCAGCCTGACTGGCTACGAGCAGTACTTC,CASSLTGYEQYF
TRBV30,TRBD2,TRBJ2-1,15,many,TGTGCCTGGACCAAAGCGGGAAGCTCCTACAATGAGCAGTTCTTC,CAWTKAGSSYNEQFF
TRBV9,.,TRBJ1-1,15,many,TGTGCCAGCAACGTCGGGGCGGGATTGAACACTGAAGCTTTCTTT,CASNVGAGLNTEAFF
TRBV5-1,TRBD2,TRBJ2-1,17,many,TGCGCCAGCAGCTTGGTGGAACTAGCGGGAGGGTGGTATGAGCAGTTCTTC,CASSLVELAGGWYEQFF
TRBV27,TRBD1,TRBJ2-1,20,many,TGTGCCAGCAGTCCCCGAGCCGGGACAGCGAGTGATTGGGCCTACAATGAGCAGTTCTTC,CASSPRAGTASDWAYNEQFF
TRBV25-1,TRBD1,TRBJ2-5,13,many,TGTGCCCCACAGGGGGGAGAAGGAGAGACCCAGTACTTC,CAPQGGEGETQYF
TRBV19,.,TRBJ1-1,13,many,TGTGCCAGTAGTATACAATTGAACACTGAAGCTTTCTTT,CASSIQLNTEAFF
TRBV6-6,.,TRBJ2-1,12,many,TGTGCCAGCAGTTATGGAGGAGATGAGCAGTTCTTC,CASSYGGDEQFF
TRBV28,.,TRBJ2-2,17,many,TGTGCCAGCAGTTTAGGCGTGGGCCAGGGTTGGGTCGGGGAGCTGTTTTTT,CASSLGVGQGWVGELFF
TRBV19,.,TRBJ1-1,14,many,TGTGCCAGTAGTATAGAGAGCGGAAGCACTGAAGCTTTCTTT,CASSIESGSTEAFF
TRBV6-5,.,TRBJ2-7,11,many,TGTGCCAGCAGTCAGGCCTACGAGCAGTACTTC,CASSQAYEQYF
TRBV27,TRBD2,TRBJ2-3,15,many,TGTGCCAGCAGTTTATCGGGACTAGTCACAGATACGCAGTATTTT,CASSLSGLVTDTQYF
TRBV7-8,.,TRBJ2-5,17,many,TGTGCCAGCAGCCCACGACCGCGAGGAGGGGACAGAGAGACCCAGTACTTC,CASSPRPRGGDRETQYF
TRBV11-2,TRBD1,TRBJ1-4,16,many,TGTGCCAGCAGCCGACAGGGTGCAGCAACTAATGAAAAACTGTTTTTT,CASSRQGAATNEKLFF
TRBV7-2,.,TRBJ2-3,15,few,TGTGCCAGCAGCTTAGGGTTAGTGAACGCAGATACGCAGTATTTT,CASSLGLVNADTQYF
TRBV29-1,TRBD1,TRBJ2-7,13,.,TGCAGCGCACAGGGGGGTAGCTCCTACGAGCAGTACTTC,CSAQGGSSYEQYF
TRBV30,TRBD1,TRBJ1-6,13,few,TGTGCCTTCGGGACAGGGGGTGTTGGAACCCTCCACTTT,CAFGTGGVGTLHF
TRBV6-1,.,TRBJ1-3,15,many,TGTGCCAGCAGTGAAACTTTCCAGGCTGGAAACACCATATATTTT,CASSETFQAGNTIYF
TRBV5-4,TRBD2,TRBJ2-7,15,many,TGTGCCAGCAGCTTGGAGTCTAGCGGACGCTACGAGCAGTACTTC,CASSLESSGRYEQYF
TRBV10-2,.,TRBJ1-2,15,many,TGCGCCAGCAGTGAGGAGACAGGTCTTAACTATGGCTACACCTTC,CASSEETGLNYGYTF
TRBV15,TRBD1,TRBJ2-7,15,many,TGTGCCACCAGCAGAGGGGGCAGGGGGCAGAACGAGCAGTACTTC,CATSRGGRGQNEQYF
TRBV28,.,TRBJ2-7,17,many,TGTGCCAGCACCCCAGGACAGGGAAAATATCCCGGGGGGGAGCAGTACTTC,CASTPGQGKYPGGEQYF
TRBV18,TRBD1,TRBJ1-5,14,many,TGTGCCAGCTCTCGAGGGACAGACGGTCAGCCCCAGCATTTT,CASSRGTDGQPQHF
TRBV7-2,TRBD2,TRBJ2-7,14,many,TGTGCCAGCAGCTTAGGTCTAGCGGAGACGAAGCAGTACTTC,CASSLGLAETKQYF
TRBV29-1,TRBD1,TRBJ2-5,14,many,TGCAGCGTTGACGTGGACAGGGAGTTGGAGACCCAGTACTTC,CSVDVDRELETQYF
TRBV6-6,.,TRBJ2-5,13,.,TGTGCCAGCAGTTACGGTCCAGGGGAGACCCAGTACTTC,CASSYGPGETQYF
TRBV28,TRBD1,TRBJ1-5,16,many,TGTGCCAGCAACCCCTTTGGGGACAGGAACAATCAGCCCCAGCATTTT,CASNPFGDRNNQPQHF
TRBV10-1,.,TRBJ1-1,18,many,TGCGCCAGCAGTGAGCAGGGGACAATGGGAAAGATGAACACTGAAGCTTTCTTT,CASSEQGTMGKMNTEAFF
TRBV7-2,.,TRBJ2-5,16,few,TGTGCCAGCAGCTCCTCGCCGCTCAGGGTCGGGGAGACCCAGTACTTC,CASSSSPLRVGETQYF
TRBV7-9,TRBD1,TRBJ2-7,15,many,TGTGCCAGCAGCTTCTCGGGACAGGGCACCTACGAGCAGTACTTC,CASSFSGQGTYEQYF
TRBV5-8,.,TRBJ2-4,12,many,TGTGCCAGCAGCTTCAGAAAAAACATTCAGTACTTC,CASSFRKNIQYF
TRBV4-3,.,TRBJ2-1,13,many,TGCGCCAGCAGCCAAGCACTAGAGAATGAGCAGTTCTTC,CASSQALENEQFF
TRBV18,.,TRBJ2-7,14,many,TGTGCCAGCTCACCCGGAGGGGGGGGCTACGAGCAGTACTTC,CASSPGGGGYEQYF
TRBV7-9,TRBD2,TRBJ2-3,15,many,TGTGCCAGCAGCCCGCGACTAGCGAGCACAGATACGCAGTATTTT,CASSPRLASTDTQYF
TRBV6-1,.,TRBJ1-2,13,few,TGTGCCAGCAGTTATAGTCTGATCTATGGCTACACCTTC,CASSYSLIYGYTF
TRBV11-3,TRBD1,TRBJ2-7,12,many,TGTGCCAGCAGCATGGACAGGCGTGAGCAGTACTTC,CASSMDRREQYF
TRBV27,TRBD1,TRBJ1-3,14,many,TGTGCCAGCAGGGGACAGGGCGAGGGAAACACCATATATTTT,CASRGQGEGNTIYF
TRBV7-9,.,TRBJ2-7,13,many,TGTGCCAGCAGCTCCTTTCCCCTCTACGAGCAGTACTTC,CASSSFPLYEQYF
TRBV19,.,TRBJ1-1,17,many,TGTGCCAGTAGTACTACGACCGCGAGGACAGCGAACACTGAAGCTTTCTTT,CASSTTTARTANTEAFF
TRBV4-3,TRBD1,TRBJ2-1,14,many,TGCGCCAGCAGCCCGGGACAGGACTACAATGAGCAGTTCTTC,CASSPGQDYNEQFF
TRBV6-1,.,TRBJ1-4,15,.,TGTGCCAGCAGGGACACGGACGGCAATAATGAAAAACTGTTTTTT,CASRDTDGNNEKLFF
TRBV7-8,.,TRBJ2-5,13,many,TGTGCCAGCAGCCATCAACAAGCGGAGACCCAGTACTTC,CASSHQQAETQYF